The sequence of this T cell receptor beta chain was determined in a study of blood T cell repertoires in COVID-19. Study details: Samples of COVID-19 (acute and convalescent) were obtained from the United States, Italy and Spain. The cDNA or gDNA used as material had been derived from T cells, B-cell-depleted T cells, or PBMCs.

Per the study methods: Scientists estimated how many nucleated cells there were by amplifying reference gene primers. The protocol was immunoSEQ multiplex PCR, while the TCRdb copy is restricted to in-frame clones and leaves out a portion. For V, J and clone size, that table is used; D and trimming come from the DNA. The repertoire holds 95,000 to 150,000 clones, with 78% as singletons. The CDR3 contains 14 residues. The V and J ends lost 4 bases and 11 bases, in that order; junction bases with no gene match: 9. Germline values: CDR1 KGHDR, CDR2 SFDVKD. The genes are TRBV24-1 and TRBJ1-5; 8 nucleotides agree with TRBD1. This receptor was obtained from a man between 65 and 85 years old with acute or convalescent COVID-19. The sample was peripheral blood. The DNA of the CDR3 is TGTGCCACCAGTGACCGGACAGGGTACGGGGCCCAGCATTTT. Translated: CATSDRTGYGAQHF.